Below, 25 T cell receptor beta chains from the same sample are listed, as sequenced in a study of OX40 agonist ivuxolimab in advanced cancers. TCRdb keeps only in-frame clones here, not all; method: immunoSEQ multiplex PCR. This sample carries more than 55,000 clones, about 91% of them seen once, and the ten largest clones take about an eighth. The sample was CD4+ or CD8+ T cells sorted from blood, taken in a trial of the OX40 agonist ivuxolimab. The receptors derive from an adult with an advanced solid tumor such as melanoma, head and neck, liver or kidney cancer.

Regarding this clone: An end of the junction differs from the germline gene, which may be a read error. Other DNA sequences within the sample encode an identical CDR3. DNA of the CDR3: TGCAGCGTTGAAGAGGGCACCGATACGCAGTATTTT. It yields the protein CSVEEGTDTQYF. The V and J genes are TRBV29-1 and TRBJ2-3, with D uncertain. CDR1 and CDR2 from the germline V gene are SQVTM and ANQGSEA. The CDR3 covers 12 residues.

V gene TRBV4-1 combines with J gene TRBJ2-1; D remains ambiguous. From germline, CDR1 is MGHRA and CDR2 YSYEKL. The V gene lost 1 base and the J gene lost 3 bases, with 7 bases spanning the gap. The CDR3 has 14 residues. The CDR3 DNA reads TGCGCCAGCAGCCAAGGCGGCCTCTACAATGAGCAGTTCTTC. Residues: CASSQGGLYNEQFF.

V and J are TRBV19 and TRBJ2-7, with TRBD2 identical over 11 bases. The V gene end was trimmed by 4 bases and the J gene end by 4 bases; junction bases not matched to a gene: 6. The CDR3 length is 15 residues. Germline lookup yields CDR1 LNHDA and CDR2 SQIVND (reference sequence). CDR3 sequence reads: CASSTGTSGLYEQYF. The CDR3 DNA reads as TGTGCCAGTAGTACCGGGACTAGCGGCCTATACGAGCAGTACTTC.

V usage is TRBV6-1 and J usage is TRBJ1-1, with unresolved D. In germline, CDR1 is MNHNS, CDR2 SASEGT. The germline V and J ends were trimmed by 5 bases and 8 bases, with 9 bases remaining between them. CDR3 length: 11 residues. CDR3 DNA: TGTGCCAGCAGTTACGTAGGGGAAGCTTTCTTT. Its protein product is CASSYVGEAFF.

The chain links TRBV25-1 to TRBJ1-2, with D possibly matching TRBD1 (6 bases). The CDR3 is made up of 17 amino acids. Germline-derived CDR1 and CDR2 are MGHDK and SYGVNS. V gave up 0 bases and J gave up 1 base, with 15 bases separating them. This CDR3 is CASSEYQGFGVNYGYTF. The CDR3 coding sequence is TGTGCCAGCAGTGAATATCAGGGGTTCGGGGTTAACTATGGCTACACCTTC.

This chain uses TRBV10-3 with TRBJ2-1, with 7 bases identical to TRBD1. There are 14 residues in the CDR3. With V trimmed by 7 bases and J by 4 bases, 7 bases remained unmatched. Germline assignment: CDR1 ENHRY and CDR2 SYGVKD. CDR3 DNA sequence: TGTGCCATCAACGATCCGGGACAGTACAATGAGCAGTTCTTC. Translating it yields CAINDPGQYNEQFF.

CDR3 region: CASSYGHQPQHF. The CDR3 region has the DNA TGTGCCAGCAGTTATGGTCATCAGCCCCAGCATTTT. This rearrangement joins TRBV6-6 to TRBJ1-5; D gene uncertain. In germline, CDR1 is MNHNY, CDR2 SVGAGI (reference sequence). V lost 3 bases and J 5 bases, leaving 5 bases between the germline ends. CDR3 length: 12 residues.

The J gene is TRBJ2-1, the V gene TRBV9; D is uncertain. Trimming removed 3 bases at V and 13 bases at J, with 11 bases between. The CDR3 extends over 11 amino acids. Germline lookup yields CDR1 SGDLS and CDR2 YYNGEE. CDR3 DNA sequence: TGTGCCAGCAGCGATTCCGGGCCTCAGTTCTTC. Protein product: CASSDSGPQFF.

The chain recombines TRBV29-1 with TRBJ1-3; 8 bases fit TRBD1. Trimming at V came to 7 bases and at J to 8 bases, leaving 7 bases not matched to a gene. CDR1 is SQVTM, CDR2 ANQGSEA, per germline. The CDR3 is made up of 12 amino acids. The DNA of the CDR3 is TGCAGCGCCACGGACAGGGTGGACACCATATATTTT. This encodes CSATDRVDTIYF.

The chain uses TRBV5-5 and TRBJ2-7; unclear D gene. Germline values: CDR1 SGHKS, CDR2 YYEKEE (reference sequence). The CDR3 sequence is 14 residues long. V lost 4 bases to trimming and J lost 5 bases, with 16 bases between them. The CDR3 reads CASSPYQVGHEQYF. The CDR3 DNA sequence: TGTGCCAGCAGCCCATACCAAGTGGGCCACGAGCAGTACTTC.

This clone appeared a few times. The V call is TRBV6-5, the J call TRBJ2-1; 9 bases are a match to TRBD2. CDR1 is MNHEY and CDR2 is SVGAGI in the germline V gene. Germline trimming cut 4 bases from V and 5 bases from J; bases unmatched to any gene: 6. The CDR3 consists of 15 residues. The CDR3 sequence: CASSLLAGGNNEQFF. In DNA form, the CDR3 reads TGTGCCAGCAGTTTACTAGCGGGTGGGAACAATGAGCAGTTCTTC.

This chain joins TRBV4-1 and TRBJ1-1; perhaps TRBD1 as D (5 bases). The ends were cut back, 1 base at V and 0 bases at J, with 12 bases in the middle. Germline V gene sequence: CDR1 MGHRA, CDR2 YSYEKL. CDR3 length equals 16 residues. The DNA for the CDR3 is TGCGCCAGCAGCCAAGTGGTAGGGGCCATGAACACTGAAGCTTTCTTT. Its translation is CASSQVVGAMNTEAFF.

This chain uses TRBV29-1 with TRBJ1-2; TRBD1 agrees at 8 bases. The CDR3 is 13 amino acids. Germline V gene lookup returns CDR1 SQVTM and CDR2 ANQGSEA. V trimming: 2 bases; J trimming: 3 bases; junction bases outside the gene matches: 2. DNA for the CDR3: TGCAGCGTTGAAACGGGACAGGACTATGGCTACACCTTC. Amino acids: CSVETGQDYGYTF.

The chain links TRBV27 to TRBJ2-1; possibly TRBD2 for D (6 bases). CDR1 and CDR2 (germline): MNHEY, SMNVEV (reference sequence). Trimming took 6 bases from V and 3 from J, leaving 15 bases between them. This CDR3 contains 15 residues. CDR3 coding DNA: TGTGCCAGCAGCGTTGGTGGGGGGATCTACAATGAGCAGTTCTTC. This gives the protein CASSVGGGIYNEQFF.

The rearrangement uses TRBV4-1 and TRBJ2-7; 7 bases are shared with TRBD1. V shed 0 bases and J 1 base; nucleotides not matched to a gene: 6. The CDR3 is 16 residues long. Germline CDR1 reads MGHRA; CDR2 reads YSYEKL. The CDR3 DNA reads as TGCGCCAGCAGCCAAGAGGTAGGGGGCCTTTCCTACGAGCAGTACTTC. Amino acid sequence: CASSQEVGGLSYEQYF.

This chain uses TRBV9 with TRBJ2-7, with a weak D call TRBD1 (6 bases). Germline-derived CDR1 and CDR2 are SGDLS and YYNGEE. Trimming shortened V by 0 bases and J by 0 bases, and 10 bases separated the two germline ends. This CDR3 spans 15 amino acids. The CDR3 DNA reads TGTGCCAGCAGCGTAGGTGGGGGCCACTCCTACGAGCAGTACTTC. It translates to CASSVGGGHSYEQYF.

This CDR3 is CASGGGRREKLFF. The CDR3 DNA reads as TGTGCCAGCGGGGGGGGGCGGAGGGAAAAACTGTTTTTT. V usage is TRBV27 and J usage is TRBJ1-4; weak D call: TRBD1 (6 bases). The CDR3 has 13 amino acids. Per germline, CDR1 MNHEY and CDR2 SMNVEV (reference sequence). Trimming cost V 8 bases and J 8 bases, with 15 bases left between them. The full variable domain, in which reference TRBV27 and TRBJ1-4 provide the parts outside the CDR3, is EAQVTQNPRYLITVTGKKLTVTCSQNMNHEYMSWYRQDPGLGLRQIYYSMNVEVTDKGDVPEGYKVSRKEKRNFPLILESPSPNQTSLYFCASGGGRREKLFFGSGTQLSVL.

This chain joins TRBV4-2 and TRBJ2-7; no clear D. Germline V gives CDR1 LGHNA, CDR2 YNFKEQ. Trimming took 1 base from V and 5 from J, leaving 12 bases between them. The CDR3 consists of 14 residues. CDR3 residues: CASSQVGTIDEQYF. The CDR3 DNA sequence: TGTGCCAGCAGCCAAGTAGGAACTATCGACGAGCAGTACTTC.

The chain uses TRBV2 and TRBJ2-2; D is possibly TRBD2 (7 bases). Trimming took off 11 bases at V and 5 bases at J, with 24 bases between the two ends. Germline values: CDR1 SNHLY, CDR2 FYNNEI. CDR3 length: 16 residues. Written as DNA, the CDR3 is TGTGCCGTAACCAGTACGGGGGGCGAGAGAACCGGGGAGCTGTTTTTT. This codes for CAVTSTGGERTGELFF.

The genes are TRBV4-1 and TRBJ2-2; D possibly uses TRBD1 or TRBD2 (6 bases each). V was pared by 1 base and J by 3 bases, with 15 bases between. The CDR3 consists of 17 residues. The V gene's germline CDR1 is MGHRA and CDR2 YSYEKL. In nucleotides, the CDR3 is TGCGCCAGCAGCCAAGTAACGGGGGCTACGGACACCGGGGAGCTGTTTTTT. This codes for CASSQVTGATDTGELFF.

V and J are TRBV9 and TRBJ2-2, with 10 bases aligning to TRBD1. V shed 2 bases, J shed 7 bases, and the junction held 5 bases outside the gene matches. Germline V gene data show CDR1 as SGDLS and CDR2 as YYNGEE. CDR3 length: 15 residues. The CDR3 here is CASSVGTGASGELFF. CDR3 nucleotide sequence: TGTGCCAGCAGCGTCGGGACAGGGGCTAGCGGGGAGCTGTTTTTT.

Comment on this clone: The same CDR3 also results from other DNA sequences found in this sample. The chain joins TRBV5-6 to TRBJ1-5, with D uncertain. V dropped 0 bases and J dropped 0 bases, with 1 base sitting between them. The CDR3 length is 13 residues. Per the germline V gene, CDR1 is SGHDT and CDR2 is YYEEEE. The CDR3: CASSLGSNQPQHF. Written as DNA, the CDR3 is TGTGCCAGCAGCTTGGGTAGCAATCAGCCCCAGCATTTT. The whole variable domain, remainder taken from reference TRBV5-6 and TRBJ1-5, is DAGVTQSPTHLIKTRGQQVTLRCSPKSGHDTVSWYQQALGQGPQFIFQYYEEEERQRGNFPDRFSGHQFPNYSSELNVNALLLGDSALYLCASSLGSNQPQHFGDGTRLSIL.

This clone is categorized as medium-sized. Compared with germline, one end of the junction differs, possibly owing to a read error. For the CDR3, the DNA is TGTGCCAGCAGTTTGGGAGGGGGACAGCGCACAGATACGCAGTATTTT. It is translated as CASSLGGGQRTDTQYF. The V call is TRBV5-6, the J call TRBJ2-3, with D possibly being TRBD1 or TRBD2 (7 bases each). This CDR3 comprises 16 residues. CDR1 is SGHDT and CDR2 is YYEEEE in the germline V gene.

The CDR3 nucleotides read TGTGCCAGCAGTGAATTTGGCCTTGAGGATGGCTACACCTTC. Encoded protein: CASSEFGLEDGYTF. The V call is TRBV6-1, the J call TRBJ1-2; D is unresolved. V shed 2 bases and J shed 6 bases, with 13 bases lying between them. The CDR3 runs to 14 residues. Germline lookup yields CDR1 MNHNS and CDR2 SASEGT.

The chain couples TRBV11-2 to TRBJ2-5; 14 nucleotides align to TRBD2. The germline gives CDR1 SGHAT, CDR2 FQNNGV. Trimming took 5 bases from V and 4 from J; bases not matched to a gene: 6. The CDR3 covers 16 residues. CDR3 in amino acids: CASSEGLAGGGETQYF. The CDR3 DNA reads TGTGCCAGCAGCGAAGGACTAGCGGGAGGTGGAGAGACCCAGTACTTC.